In this sample, the clone carrying this T cell receptor beta chain turned up once. Its target is unknown. The entry originates in a study of shared clonotypes between healthy human individuals. Per germline, CDR1 ENHRY and CDR2 SYGVKD. V was shortened by 10 bases and J by 0 bases, with 18 bases between the two germline ends. The CDR3 loop spans 15 amino acids. Participating donors were healthy, HIV-negative adults free of recent acute infections or vaccinations. The authors ran the assay at deep level. Assay used: immunoSEQ multiplex PCR; TCRdb lists only in-frame clones, some missing. The data show some 980,000 clones, about three quarters seen once. Study-wide points: Memory subsets had estimated richness that was generally smaller than that of naive subsets. Sampling used blood alone; tissue repertoires probably differ.

The sample taken for sequencing was memory CD4+ T cells sorted from blood. Stated subset: CD45RA-negative fraction. This clonotype originated in a man aged 18 to 29 in good health. This chain connects TRBV10-3 to TRBJ1-2, with D tentatively TRBD1 (6 bases). The CDR3 reads CATGTRTASNYGYTF. The DNA for the CDR3 is TGTGCCACGGGGACCCGGACAGCCTCTAACTATGGCTACACCTTC.